Each of the 2 T cell receptor beta chains below was sequenced from the same sample in a study of T cell changes during pregnancy in multiple sclerosis. Sequencing used immunoSEQ multiplex PCR; TCRdb keeps in-frame clones, though not all of them. The sample has roughly 27,000 clones, 70% to 90% seen once. The sequencing here drew on CD8+ T cells from peripheral blood mononuclear cells, taken after pregnancy. These TCRs come from a female donor with multiple sclerosis, enrolled in a pregnancy study.

This clone turned up a few times. The chain is built from TRBV10-2 and TRBJ2-3; TRBD2 aligns across 10 bases. J gave up 3 bases and V 5 bases, and 8 bases lay outside the gene matches. Germline assignment: CDR1 WSHSY and CDR2 SAAADI. This CDR3 region has 16 residues. The CDR3 spells CASSYQRGGLTDTQYF. CDR3 DNA: TGCGCCAGCAGTTATCAGCGGGGGGGTTTGACAGATACGCAGTATTTT.

This chain joins TRBV7-9 and TRBJ2-7, with 9 bases fitting TRBD2. The length of the CDR3 is 15 residues. Losses at the gene ends were 5 bases for V and 2 bases for J; bases not matched to a gene: 7. Germline V gives CDR1 SEHNR, CDR2 FQNEAQ (reference sequence). The CDR3 reads CASSTSGGSTYEQYF. The DNA of the CDR3 is TGTGCCAGCAGCACCAGCGGGGGGTCGACCTACGAGCAGTACTTC.